The following is a T cell receptor (beta chain) sequence with its context. What it binds is unknown. Germline V gives CDR1 PRHDT, CDR2 FYEKMQ (reference sequence). V trimming: 6 bases; J trimming: 10 bases; junction bases outside the gene matches: 10. This CDR3 is 13 amino acids long. A split of CD4+ cells into CD45RA+ naive and CD45RA-negative memory subsets was performed. This specimen comes from a study of shared clonotypes between healthy human individuals. Across the study: For every donor, three CD4 naive, three CD4 memory, two CD8 naive and one CD8 memory plates were used. Study-wide findings and caveats: Generation probabilities were higher for clonotypes shared across all four sorted-subset donors than for unshared ones.

At the deep level, the assay was run. Data came from immunoSEQ multiplex PCR; TCRdb stores just in-frame clones and leaves some out. Seen here are roughly 530,000 clones, about 95% observed once, and the top ten hold roughly 0.06%. This clonotype originated in a woman aged 25 to 39 in good health. The V call is TRBV13, the J call TRBJ1-2, with TRBD1 identical over 8 bases. Sequenced input: naive CD4+ T cells sorted from blood. Subset given: CD45RA+ positively selected. In DNA, the CDR3 is TGTGCCAGCAGATCGACAGGGGCCACCTACTACACCTTC. Protein sequence: CASRSTGATYYTF.